This T cell receptor beta chain appears in the sequencing data of a study of T-cell reconstitution after alpha-beta-depleted transplantation in children. For TCRbeta, the library was prepared with unique molecular identifiers. Each CDR3 protein gets one entry after TCRdb re-called the PCR reads with MiXCR. Of some 200,000 distinct CDR3 sequences detected, 7.5% to 9.5% appear once; the ten largest clones hold 35%. This CDR3 has 16 amino acids. V shed 5 bases and J shed 2 bases, with 18 bases lying between them. From germline, CDR1 is MNHNS and CDR2 SASEGT. This clonotype showed up just a few times. The chain employs TRBV6-1 and TRBJ2-5; no definite D call. The sample here was PBMCs, mostly from graft donor cells, taken 360 days after TCRalphabeta/CD19-depleted stem cell transplant. This sequence was found in a male patient between 2 and 9 years old who had a stem cell transplant for acute myeloid leukemia, so the T cells may come from the graft donor. Written as DNA, the CDR3 is TGTGCCAGCAGTCCGAAGGGCCATAGGGCGCAAGAGACCCAGTACTTC. This encodes CASSPKGHRAQETQYF.